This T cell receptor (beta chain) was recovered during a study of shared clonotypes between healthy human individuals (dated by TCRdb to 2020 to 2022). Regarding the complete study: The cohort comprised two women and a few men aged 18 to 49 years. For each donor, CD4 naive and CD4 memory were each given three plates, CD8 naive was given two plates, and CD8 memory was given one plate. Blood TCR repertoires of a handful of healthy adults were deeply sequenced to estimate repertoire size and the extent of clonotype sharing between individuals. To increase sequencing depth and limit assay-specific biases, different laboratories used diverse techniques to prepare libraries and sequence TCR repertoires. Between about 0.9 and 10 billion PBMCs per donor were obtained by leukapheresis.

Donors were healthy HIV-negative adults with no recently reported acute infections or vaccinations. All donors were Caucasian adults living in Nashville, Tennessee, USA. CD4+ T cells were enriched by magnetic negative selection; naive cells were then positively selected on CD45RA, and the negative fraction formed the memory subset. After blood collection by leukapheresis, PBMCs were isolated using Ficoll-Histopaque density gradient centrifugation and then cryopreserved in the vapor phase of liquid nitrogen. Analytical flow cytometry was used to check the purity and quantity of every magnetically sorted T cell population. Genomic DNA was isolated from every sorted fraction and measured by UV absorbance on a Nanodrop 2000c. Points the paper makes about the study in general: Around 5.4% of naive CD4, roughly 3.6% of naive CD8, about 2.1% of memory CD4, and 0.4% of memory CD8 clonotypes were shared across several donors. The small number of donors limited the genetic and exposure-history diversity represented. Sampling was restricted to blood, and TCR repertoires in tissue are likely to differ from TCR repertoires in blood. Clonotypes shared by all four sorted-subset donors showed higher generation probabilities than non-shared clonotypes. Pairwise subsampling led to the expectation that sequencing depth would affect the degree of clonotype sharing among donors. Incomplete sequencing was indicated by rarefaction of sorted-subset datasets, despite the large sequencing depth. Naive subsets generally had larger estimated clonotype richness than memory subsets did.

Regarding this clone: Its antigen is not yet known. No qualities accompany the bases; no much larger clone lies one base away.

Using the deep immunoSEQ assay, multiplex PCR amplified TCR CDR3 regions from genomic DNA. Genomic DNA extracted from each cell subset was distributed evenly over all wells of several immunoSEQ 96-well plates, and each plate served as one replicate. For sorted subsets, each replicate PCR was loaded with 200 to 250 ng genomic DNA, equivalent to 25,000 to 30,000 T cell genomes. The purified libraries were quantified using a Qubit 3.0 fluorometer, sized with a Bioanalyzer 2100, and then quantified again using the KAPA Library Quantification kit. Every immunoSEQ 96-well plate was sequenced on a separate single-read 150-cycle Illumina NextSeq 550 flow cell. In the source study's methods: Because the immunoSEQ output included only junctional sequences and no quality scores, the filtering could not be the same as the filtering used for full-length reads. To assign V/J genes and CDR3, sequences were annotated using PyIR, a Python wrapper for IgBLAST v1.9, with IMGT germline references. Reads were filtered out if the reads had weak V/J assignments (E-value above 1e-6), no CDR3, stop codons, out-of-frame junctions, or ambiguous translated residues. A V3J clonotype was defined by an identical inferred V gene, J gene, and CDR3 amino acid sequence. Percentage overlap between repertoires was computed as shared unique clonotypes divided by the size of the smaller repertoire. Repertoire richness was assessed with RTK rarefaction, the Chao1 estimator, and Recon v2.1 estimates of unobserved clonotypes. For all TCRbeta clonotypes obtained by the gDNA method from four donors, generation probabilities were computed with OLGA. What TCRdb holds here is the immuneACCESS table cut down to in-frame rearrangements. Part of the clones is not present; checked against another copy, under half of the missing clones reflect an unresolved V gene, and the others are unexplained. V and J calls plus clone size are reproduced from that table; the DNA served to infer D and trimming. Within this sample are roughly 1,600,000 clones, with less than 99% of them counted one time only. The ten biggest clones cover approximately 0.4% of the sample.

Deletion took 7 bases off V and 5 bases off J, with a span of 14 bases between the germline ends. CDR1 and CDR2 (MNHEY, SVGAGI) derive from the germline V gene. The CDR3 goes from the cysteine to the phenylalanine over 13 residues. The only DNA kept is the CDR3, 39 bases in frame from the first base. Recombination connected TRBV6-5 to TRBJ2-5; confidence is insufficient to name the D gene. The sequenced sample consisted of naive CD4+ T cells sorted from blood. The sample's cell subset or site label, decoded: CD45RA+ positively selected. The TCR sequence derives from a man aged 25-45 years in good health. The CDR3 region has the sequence CASTPASSETQYF. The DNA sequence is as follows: TGTGCCAGCACTCCAGCTTCCTCGGAGACCCAGTACTTC.